This paragraph covers one TCR beta chain sequence. This sample was included in a study of control samples from healthy donors and cancer patients. V lost 2 bases, J lost 4 bases, and 6 bases stayed unmatched. The CDR3 consists of 16 residues. Germline V gene sequence: CDR1 KGHSH, CDR2 LQKENI. Libraries were prepared by immunoSEQ multiplex PCR; TCRdb keeps only in-frame clonotypes and omits some of them. The table shows about 84,000 clones, with approximately 80% occurring only once. J is TRBJ1-4 and V is TRBV18; 8 nucleotides line up with TRBD1. The sequence derives from a man in his 60s with head and neck cancer. The sequencing input was PBMCs. The CDR3 nucleotides are TGTGCCAGCTCACCAATGTCGGGACAGGTTAATGAAAAACTGTTTTTT. Translation: CASSPMSGQVNEKLFF.